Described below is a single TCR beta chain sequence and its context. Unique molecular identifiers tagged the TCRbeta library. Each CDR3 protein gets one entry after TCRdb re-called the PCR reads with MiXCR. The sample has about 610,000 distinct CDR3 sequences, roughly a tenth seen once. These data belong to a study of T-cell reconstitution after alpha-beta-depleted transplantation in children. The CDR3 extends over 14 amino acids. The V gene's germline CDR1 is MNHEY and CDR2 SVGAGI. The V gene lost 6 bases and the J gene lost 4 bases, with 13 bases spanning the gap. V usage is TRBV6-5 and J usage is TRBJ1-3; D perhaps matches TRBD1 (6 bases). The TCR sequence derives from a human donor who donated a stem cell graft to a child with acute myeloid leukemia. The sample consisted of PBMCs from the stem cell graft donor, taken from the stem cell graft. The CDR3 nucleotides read TGTGCCAGCAGCCCGTCGGGGGGCGGAAACACCATATATTTT. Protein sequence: CASSPSGGGNTIYF.